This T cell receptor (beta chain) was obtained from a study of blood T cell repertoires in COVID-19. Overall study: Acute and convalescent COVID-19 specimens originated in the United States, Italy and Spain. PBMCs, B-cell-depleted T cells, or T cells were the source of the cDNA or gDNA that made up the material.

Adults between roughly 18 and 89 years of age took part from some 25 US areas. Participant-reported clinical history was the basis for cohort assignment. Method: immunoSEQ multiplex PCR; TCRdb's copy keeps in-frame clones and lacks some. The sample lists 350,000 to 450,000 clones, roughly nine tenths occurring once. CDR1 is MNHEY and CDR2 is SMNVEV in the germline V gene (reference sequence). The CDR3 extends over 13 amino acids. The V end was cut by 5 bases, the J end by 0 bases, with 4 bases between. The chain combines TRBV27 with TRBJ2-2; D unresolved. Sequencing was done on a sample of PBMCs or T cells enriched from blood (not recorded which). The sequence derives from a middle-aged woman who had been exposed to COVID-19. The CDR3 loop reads CASSHTNTGELFF. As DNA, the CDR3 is TGTGCCAGCAGTCACACGAACACCGGGGAGCTGTTTTTT.